The following is a T cell receptor beta chain sequence with its context. Generated by immunoSEQ multiplex PCR, the TCRdb table keeps only in-frame clones and is missing some. The sample comprises around 49,000 clones, around 90% of which are singletons, and roughly 0.61% rests with the top ten. This record belongs to a study of T cell changes during pregnancy in multiple sclerosis. The V gene lost 2 bases and the J gene lost 11 bases, with 18 bases spanning the gap. Germline V CDR1 and CDR2: MNHNS, SASEGT. The CDR3 sequence is 14 residues long. The source of this sequence is a female donor in good health, enrolled as a control in a pregnancy study. This chain connects TRBV6-1 to TRBJ1-1; the D gene is possibly TRBD1 (6 bases). Specimen: CD4+ T cells from peripheral blood mononuclear cells, collected after pregnancy. The CDR3 DNA reads TGTGCCAGCAGTGAACCTGGACAGCGATTTGGGGCTTTCTTT. Its protein product is CASSEPGQRFGAFF.